The next 5 T cell receptor beta chains were all read from a single sample in a study of cytomegalovirus exposure and HLA in healthy donors. The PCR had 60 Vbeta and 13 Jbeta primers. Profiling relied on immunoSEQ multiplex PCR, and the TCRdb table lists in-frame clones only, not all of them. The repertoire holds 120,000 or so clones, with roughly three fifths as singletons. Sequencing input: PBMCs. Source of these receptors: a woman between 35 and 50 years old in good health and CMV-seropositive.

The sample holds a few counts of this clone. V gene TRBV18 combines with J gene TRBJ1-5; no clear D gene. V lost 3 bases and J 5 bases, leaving 11 bases between the germline ends. This CDR3 comprises 14 residues. The V gene's germline CDR1 is KGHSH and CDR2 LQKENI. The CDR3 DNA follows: TGTGCCAGCTCACCTAACATGTACGATCAGCCCCAGCATTTT. Its protein product is CASSPNMYDQPQHF.

This rearrangement joins TRBV5-1 to TRBJ2-2; 13 bases agree with TRBD2. Germline-derived CDR1 and CDR2 are SGHRS and YFSETQ. This CDR3 contains 17 residues. The trim removed 0 bases at V and 6 bases at J, leaving 5 bases unmatched. CDR3: CASSLDRLAGGPGELFF. CDR3 in DNA: TGCGCCAGCAGCTTGGACAGACTAGCGGGAGGCCCCGGGGAGCTGTTTTTT.

V and J are TRBV7-9 and TRBJ1-2; 7 bases are shared with TRBD1. The ends lost 5 bases at V and 8 bases at J; junction bases unmatched: 8. Per germline, CDR1 SEHNR and CDR2 FQNEAQ (reference sequence). This CDR3 contains 13 residues. CDR3 DNA sequence: TGTGCCAGCAGCCCCAGGGGGGCAGTAGGCTACACCTTC. Amino acids: CASSPRGAVGYTF.

J is TRBJ2-7 and V is TRBV6-1, with D maybe TRBD1 (6 bases). V lost 5 bases to trimming and J lost 6 bases, with 17 bases between them. The germline CDR1 and CDR2 sequences are MNHNS and SASEGT. The CDR3 is made up of 14 amino acids. CDR3: CASSPSPGVGEQYF. DNA of the CDR3: TGTGCCAGCAGTCCCAGTCCAGGGGTGGGCGAGCAGTACTTC.

A few counts support this clone. The chain uses TRBV5-1 and TRBJ2-5; D possibly corresponds to TRBD2 (6 bases). This CDR3 contains 17 residues. CDR1 and CDR2 (germline): SGHRS, YFSETQ. V shed 0 bases and J shed 5 bases, with 20 bases lying between them. CDR3 in amino acids: CASSLGGIRGSRETQYF. As DNA, the CDR3 is TGCGCCAGCAGCTTGGGGGGGATCCGGGGGTCTCGGGAGACCCAGTACTTC.